This TCR beta chain was identified in a study of T cells in localized non-small cell lung cancer. This table comes from immunoSEQ multiplex PCR, and its TCRdb copy is limited to in-frame clones, with some not included. The sample records approximately 35,000 clones, about 89% being singletons. The receptor comes from a man aged 40-75 years with stage II lung adenocarcinoma. Source: PBMCs, taken before any cancer treatment.

CDR3 sequence reads: CASSLALEREQYF. The CDR3 DNA reads as TGTGCCAGCAGCTTGGCTTTGGAACGGGAGCAGTACTTC. The chain combines TRBV5-5 with TRBJ2-7; D uncertain. Trimming left V 0 bases short and J 7 bases short, with 11 bases between. CDR1 SGHKS and CDR2 YYEKEE come from the germline V gene (reference sequence). The CDR3 sequence is 13 residues long. The full variable domain, with the rest looked up from reference TRBV5-5 and TRBJ2-7, is DAGVTQSPTHLIKTRGQQVTLRCSPISGHKSVSWYQQVLGQGPQFIFQYYEKEERGRGNFPDRFSARQFPNYSSELNVNALLLGDSALYLCASSLALEREQYFGPGTRLTVT.